This section outlines one TCR beta chain sequence together with its context. Its antigen remains unknown. The data stem from a study of CXCR3-negative and CXCR3-positive naive CD8 T cells. Study-level findings and limits: Comparison of naive cells showed more hydrophobic TRB CDR3s in CXCR3-positive than in CXCR3-negative naive cells.

Germline loops: CDR1 SEHNR, CDR2 FQNEAQ (reference sequence). This CDR3 contains 16 residues. TRB cDNA was prepared as libraries by UMI-labeled 5' RACE. TCRdb re-analyzed the 5' RACE reads; it lists each CDR3 protein once, without DNA. The sample has about 60,000 distinct CDR3 sequences. The receptor comes from a human donor in good health. Some clones in this sample may be carry-over from other donors' samples. The source material was naive CXCR3+ CD8+ T cells from blood. The subset is: CD45RO-CCR7+CD27+CD95- naive CD8+ T cells expressing CXCR3 (TNR3+). The chain links TRBV7-9 to TRBJ2-3; TCRdb's D gene call, TRBD2, goes unchecked for lack of DNA. CDR3 loop: CASSPLAGANTDTQYF.